A single T cell receptor beta chain is shown here with its context. These data originate in a study of blood T cell repertoires in COVID-19. Whole-study context: Spain, Italy and the United States supplied samples that represented acute and convalescent COVID-19. In each case, the material was cDNA or gDNA derived from T cells, B-cell-depleted T cells, or PBMCs.

Authors' processing steps: By means of reference gene primer amplification, nucleated cell counts were estimated. Profiling relied on immunoSEQ multiplex PCR, and the TCRdb table lists in-frame clones only, not all of them. V and J calls plus clone size are reproduced from that table; the DNA served to infer D and trimming. The sample gives over 450,000 clones, 85% to 90% of which show up once; about 8% is in the top ten. Followed over time, Seattle patients had been enrolled while infection was active. This CDR3 region has 15 residues. The sequence was obtained from a woman aged 50 to 60 with COVID-19, enrolled during active disease. Sequencing input: peripheral blood. The J gene is TRBJ1-6, the V gene TRBV21-1; the table calls TRBD1, which could not be checked here. TRBV21-1 is a pseudogene segment. The CDR3 coding sequence is TGTGCCAGCAGCAAAGAGGACAGGGGATTTTCACCCCTCCACTTT. It codes for CASSKEDRGFSPLHF.